One sample yielded the 27 T cell receptor beta chains listed below, sequenced in a study of T cell repertoires in cytomegalovirus infection. Each CDR3 protein gets one entry after TCRdb re-called the reads with MiXCR. The table lists approximately 500,000 distinct CDR3 sequences, about 17% of them singletons. The sample consisted of CD8+ T cells from PBMCs. The receptors shown here come from a human donor in good health (CMV status not recorded). Some clones in this sample may be carry-over from other donors' samples.

The J gene is TRBJ2-3, the V gene TRBV4-1, with TRBD1 identical over 10 bases. The ends lost 0 bases at V and 1 base at J; junction bases unmatched: 7. In germline, CDR1 is MGHRA, CDR2 YSYEKL. The CDR3 consists of 18 residues. This CDR3 reads CASSQDSWDRGGTDTQYF. The DNA of the CDR3 is TGCGCCAGCAGCCAAGATAGTTGGGACAGGGGTGGCACAGATACGCAGTATTTT.

The gene calls are TRBV19 and TRBJ2-7; the D call may be TRBD1 or TRBD2 (5 bases each). This CDR3 is built from 14 residues. Per germline, CDR1 LNHDA and CDR2 SQIVND (reference sequence). V shed 10 bases and J shed 6 bases, with 22 bases lying between them. Here the CDR3 reads CATAERDAQSEQYF. Here the CDR3 DNA reads TGTGCCACCGCAGAAAGGGACGCACAGAGCGAGCAGTACTTC.

The V and J genes are TRBV24-1 and TRBJ2-7; perhaps TRBD1 as D (5 bases). V lost 1 base and J lost 5, with 11 bases in between. Germline V CDR1 and CDR2: KGHDR, SFDVKD. The CDR3 spans 14 residues. CDR3 sequence: CATSDLGAPDEQYF. The CDR3 region has the DNA TGTGCCACCAGTGATTTAGGGGCTCCGGACGAGCAGTACTTC.

This clonotype occurred a few times. This chain uses TRBV18 with TRBJ2-1, with D possibly TRBD2 on 6 matching bases. The CDR3 consists of 15 residues. Germline V gene data show CDR1 as KGHSH and CDR2 as LQKENI. Trimming cost V 4 bases and J 0 bases, with 10 bases left between them. This chain's CDR3 is CASSRGESSYNEQFF. The CDR3 nucleotides read TGTGCCAGCTCACGCGGGGAAAGCTCCTACAATGAGCAGTTCTTC.

This clonotype was picked up many times. V gene TRBV12-3 or TRBV12-4 combines with J gene TRBJ2-7; TRBD1 matches at 9 bases. Germline trimming cut 6 bases from V and 2 bases from J; bases unmatched to any gene: 14. CDR3 length: 17 residues. In nucleotides, the CDR3 is TGTGCCAGCAGCAGAGGGGGGACAGGGTATCGTCCCTACGAGCAGTACTTC. It encodes CASSRGGTGYRPYEQYF.

This clonotype was recorded many times. This sequence joins TRBV6-2 or TRBV6-3 and TRBJ1-4; TRBD1 aligns across 8 bases. Looked up from germline, CDR1 is MNHEY and CDR2 is SVGEGT. J lost 6 bases, V lost 6 bases, and 6 bases had no gene match. This CDR3 contains 14 residues. The CDR3 loop reads CASSYGTGHEKLFF. CDR3 nucleotides: TGTGCCAGCAGCTACGGGACAGGTCATGAAAAACTGTTTTTT.

This clonotype has only a few counts. The rearrangement links TRBV15 to TRBJ2-3; perhaps D is TRBD1 or TRBD2 (5 bases each). This CDR3 has 15 amino acids. Germline CDR1 is LNHNV and CDR2 is YYDKDF (reference sequence). V gave up 5 bases and J gave up 0 bases, with 12 bases separating them. The CDR3 DNA sequence: TGTGCCACCAGCGAGGGAAGGGGTAGCACAGATACGCAGTATTTT. It specifies CATSEGRGSTDTQYF.

This clonotype showed up just a few times. This chain connects TRBV29-1 to TRBJ2-1, with D uncertain. In germline, CDR1 is SQVTM, CDR2 ANQGSEA. This CDR3 is built from 14 residues. V lost 2 bases, J lost 7 bases, and 15 bases lay in between. The CDR3 DNA sequence: TGCAGCGTTGAAAGGGTCCAGGCGTTGAATGAGCAGTTCTTC. It codes for CSVERVQALNEQFF.

This clonotype was recorded a few times. The chain has TRBV6-6 and TRBJ2-1; 9 positions agree with TRBD2. The CDR3 totals 15 residues. V lost 6 bases and J lost 7; bases outside the gene matches: 10. Germline CDR1 reads MNHNY; CDR2 reads SVGAGI (reference sequence). The CDR3 DNA reads as TGTGCCAGCAGACCCTCTAGCGGGATTGTTAATGAGCAGTTCTTC. Its protein is CASRPSSGIVNEQFF.

In this sample, this clonotype turned up many times. The chain uses TRBV12-3 or TRBV12-4 and TRBJ2-7; 11 positions match TRBD2. V lost 6 bases to trimming and J lost 5 bases; unmatched junction nucleotides: 15. This CDR3 region has 17 residues. In nucleotides, the CDR3 is TGTGCCAGCAGCACTACAGATAGCGGGAGGGCCAGTAACGAGCAGTACTTC. As protein: CASSTTDSGRASNEQYF.

This clonotype was detected many times. V usage is TRBV2 and J usage is TRBJ2-5; maybe TRBD2 (7 bases). There are 13 residues in the CDR3. The V gene's germline CDR1 is SNHLY and CDR2 FYNNEI. The V gene lost 7 bases and the J gene lost 4 bases, with 13 bases spanning the gap. Written as DNA, the CDR3 is TGTGCCAGCAACCTCGGGGGGCTAGAGACCCAGTACTTC. Translated: CASNLGGLETQYF.

Comments on this clonotype: A read error may explain this, as a much larger clone is one base away. This sequence joins TRBV7-9 and TRBJ2-7; maybe TRBD2 (6 bases). In germline, CDR1 is SEHNR, CDR2 FQNEAQ (reference sequence). V lost 7 bases to trimming and J lost 1 base, with 14 bases between them. The CDR3 has 14 residues. The CDR3 reads CASKPGLASYEQYF. CDR3 nucleotide sequence: TGTGCCAGCAAGCCGGGACTGGCTTCCTACGAGCAGTACTTC. Combining the CDR3 with reference TRBV7-9 and TRBJ2-7 gives the whole variable domain DTGVSQNPRHKITKRGQNVTFRCDPISEHNRLYWYRQTLGQGPEFLTYFQNEAQLEKSRLLSDRFSAERPKGSFSTLEIQRTEQGDSAMYLCASKPGLASYEQYFGPGTRLTVT.

This clonotype was detected ten times or more. The CDR3 nucleotides read TGCAGCGTTGAAGATCGGGGGCGAGGGGGCAATGAGCAGTTCTTC. This codes for CSVEDRGRGGNEQFF. The chain couples TRBV29-1 to TRBJ2-1, with D possibly being TRBD1 or TRBD2 (6 bases each). Trimming cost V 0 bases and J 6 bases, with 15 bases left between them. Germline CDR1 reads SQVTM; CDR2 reads ANQGSEA. There are 15 residues in the CDR3.

The chain employs TRBV5-4 and TRBJ1-5; the D gene is possibly TRBD1 (5 bases). Germline V gene lookup returns CDR1 SGHNT and CDR2 YYREEE (reference sequence). This CDR3 region has 14 residues. Trimming removed 2 bases from V and 1 base from J, with 7 bases in between. In nucleotides, the CDR3 is TGTGCCAGCAGCTTCTGGGGGAGCAATCAGCCCCAGCATTTT. It yields the protein CASSFWGSNQPQHF.

This clonotype has more than one count but fewer than ten. The rearrangement links TRBV27 to TRBJ2-2; D may be TRBD1 or TRBD2 (5 bases each). The V end lost 6 bases, the J end lost 6 bases, and 11 bases lay between the germline ends. The germline gives CDR1 MNHEY, CDR2 SMNVEV (reference sequence). The CDR3 totals 13 residues. The DNA of the CDR3 is TGTGCCAGCAGGAGGGGCCGTTCCGGGGAGCTGTTTTTT. Translation: CASRRGRSGELFF.

This clonotype was seen a few times. The CDR3 coding sequence is TGTGCCAGCAGTTATCTTAGCTCCTACAATGAGCAGTTCTTC. Its translation: CASSYLSSYNEQFF. J is TRBJ2-1 and V is TRBV6-6; D unclear. The CDR3 sequence is 14 residues long. V lost 3 bases to trimming and J lost 0 bases, with 6 bases between them. Per the germline V gene, CDR1 is MNHNY and CDR2 is SVGAGI (reference sequence).

This chain connects TRBV20-1 to TRBJ1-2, with D maybe TRBD1 (5 bases). Trimming removed 5 bases from V and 0 bases from J, with 16 bases in between. Germline V lookup: CDR1 DFQATT, CDR2 SNEGSKA (reference sequence). The CDR3 is 15 amino acids. This CDR3 reads CSAQTVNVPNYGYTF. DNA of the CDR3: TGCAGTGCTCAGACAGTGAACGTTCCTAACTATGGCTACACCTTC.

The chain links TRBV24-1 to TRBJ2-1; a weak D match, TRBD2 (7 bases). In germline, CDR1 is KGHDR, CDR2 SFDVKD. The CDR3 length is 16 residues. V lost 3 bases, J lost 2 bases, and 13 bases lay in between. The CDR3 DNA follows: TGTGCCACCAGTGATGGGACCGGGGGGCCCTACAATGAGCAGTTCTTC. Translated: CATSDGTGGPYNEQFF.

The genes are TRBV6-5 and TRBJ2-2; TRBD1 or TRBD2 may be the D gene (5 bases each). With 2 bases removed from V and 3 bases from J, the gap between germline ends came to 7 bases. Per the germline V gene, CDR1 is MNHEY and CDR2 is SVGAGI. This CDR3 region has 14 residues. DNA of the CDR3: TGTGCCAGCAGTTACCGGGGCTACACCGGGGAGCTGTTTTTT. Amino acid sequence: CASSYRGYTGELFF.

V is TRBV5-6 and J is TRBJ1-1; no definite D call. Germline values: CDR1 SGHDT, CDR2 YYEEEE. The CDR3 has 17 amino acids. Trimming removed 3 bases at V and 4 bases at J, with 22 bases between. The CDR3 loop is CASSSLTFRETFTEAFF. Written as DNA, the CDR3 is TGTGCCAGCAGCTCGCTAACGTTCCGGGAAACTTTCACTGAAGCTTTCTTT.

There are many counts of this clonotype. The J gene is TRBJ2-4, the V gene TRBV12-3 or TRBV12-4; 7 nucleotides align to TRBD1. With 7 bases clipped from V and 0 bases from J, the junction kept 18 bases outside the gene matches. The length of the CDR3 is 19 residues. CDR3 sequence: CASTTVVGDSLLAKNIQYF. CDR3 in DNA: TGTGCCAGCACCACGGTGGTAGGGGACAGCTTACTAGCCAAAAACATTCAGTACTTC.

The chain recombines TRBV2 with TRBJ1-6; a possible D gene is TRBD1 (6 bases). The germline V gene has CDR1 SNHLY and CDR2 FYNNEI. There are 15 residues in the CDR3. Trimming removed 0 bases at V and 7 bases at J, with 10 bases between. The CDR3 region is CASSEALDRNSPLHF. CDR3 nucleotide sequence: TGTGCCAGCAGTGAAGCATTGGACAGAAATTCACCCCTCCACTTT.

This clonotype was counted many times. Written as DNA, the CDR3 is TGTGCCAGCAACCCGTTGATGGCGGGGGGGCCGTCAGATACGCAGTATTTT. Its protein product is CASNPLMAGGPSDTQYF. This chain joins TRBV7-8 and TRBJ2-3, with 9 bases fitting TRBD2. CDR1 is SGHVS, CDR2 FQNEAQ, per germline. This CDR3 spans 17 amino acids. Trimming cost V 7 bases and J 4 bases; bases outside gene matches: 15.

This clonotype was picked up one time. V usage is TRBV6-4 and J usage is TRBJ2-2; the D gene is possibly TRBD1 (6 bases). Germline V gene data show CDR1 as MRHNA and CDR2 as SNTAGT. The CDR3 is 14 amino acids. V was clipped by 3 bases and J by 6 bases, with 11 bases between them. The CDR3, as DNA: TGTGCCAGCAGTGAGACAGGTAGCGCCGGGGAGCTGTTTTTT. This encodes CASSETGSAGELFF.

The chain has TRBV7-6 and TRBJ2-1, with D maybe TRBD1 (5 bases). V lost 2 bases and J 1 base, leaving 12 bases between the germline ends. The CDR3 spans 16 residues. The germline CDR1 and CDR2 sequences are SGHVS and FNYEAQ. Written as DNA, the CDR3 is TGTGCCAGCAGCTTAACTCAGGGATCGTCCTACAATGAGCAGTTCTTC. Translated: CASSLTQGSSYNEQFF.

Concerning this clonotype: One base away lies a much larger clone, so this may be a sequencing read error. The V and J genes are TRBV7-6 and TRBJ2-7; 10 nucleotides agree with TRBD1. This CDR3 is built from 13 residues. CDR1 and CDR2 (germline): SGHVS, FNYEAQ. The CDR3 region is CANSPGTGVEQYF. CDR3 in DNA: TGTGCCAACAGCCCTGGGACAGGGGTCGAGCAGTACTTC. Full variable domain (outside the CDR3, taken from reference TRBV7-6 and TRBJ2-7): GAGVSQSPRYKVTKRGQDVALRCDPISGHVSLYWYRQALGQGPEFLTYFNYEAQQDKSGLPNDRFSAERPEGSISTLTIQRTEQRDSAMYRCANSPGTGVEQYFGPGTRLTVT.

The chain uses TRBV6-2 or TRBV6-3 and TRBJ2-1, with a weak D call TRBD2 (6 bases). Germline V gene data show CDR1 as MNHEY and CDR2 as SVGEGT. The CDR3 is 19 residues long. Trimming removed 6 bases at V and 0 bases at J, with 24 bases between. The CDR3 loop reads CASSPFEWAGTSSYNEQFF. Here the CDR3 DNA reads TGTGCCAGCAGCCCCTTCGAATGGGCGGGAACTAGCTCCTACAATGAGCAGTTCTTC.